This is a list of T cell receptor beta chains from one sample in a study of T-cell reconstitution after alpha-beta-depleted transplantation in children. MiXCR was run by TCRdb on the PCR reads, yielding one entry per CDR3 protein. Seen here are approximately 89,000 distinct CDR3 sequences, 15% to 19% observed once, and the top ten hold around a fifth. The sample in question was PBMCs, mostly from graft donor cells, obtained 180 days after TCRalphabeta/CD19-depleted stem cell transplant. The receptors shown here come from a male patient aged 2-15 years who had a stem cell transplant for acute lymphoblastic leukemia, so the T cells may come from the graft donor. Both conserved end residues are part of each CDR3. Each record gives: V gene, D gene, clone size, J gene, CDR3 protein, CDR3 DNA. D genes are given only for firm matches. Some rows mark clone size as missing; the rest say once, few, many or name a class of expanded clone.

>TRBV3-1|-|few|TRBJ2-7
CASSLLWDYEQYF
TGTGCCAGCAGCCTTCTTTGGGACTACGAGCAGTACTTC
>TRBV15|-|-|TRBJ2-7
CATSRDSRDPYEQYF
TGTGCCACCAGCAGAGATTCCAGGGACCCCTACGAGCAGTACTTC
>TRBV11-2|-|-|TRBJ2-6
CASSLVPSGSSLGPGANVLTF
TGTGCCAGCAGCTTAGTCCCCTCGGGGTCCTCCCTGGGTCCTGGGGCCAACGTCCTGACTTTC
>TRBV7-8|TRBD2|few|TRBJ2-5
CASSLAGSSGGAWETQYF
TGTGCCAGCAGCTTAGCGGGCTCTAGCGGGGGGGCCTGGGAGACCCAGTACTTC
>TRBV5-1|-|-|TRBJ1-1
CASSLGGLLGGDTEAFF
TGCGCCAGCAGCTTGGGGGGGCTTTTGGGGGGAGACACTGAAGCTTTCTTT
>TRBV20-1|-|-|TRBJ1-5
CSASDVSNQPQHF
TGCAGTGCTTCTGATGTTAGCAATCAGCCCCAGCATTTT
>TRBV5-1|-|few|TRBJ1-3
CASGDGDSGNTIYF
TGCGCCAGCGGGGATGGGGACTCTGGAAACACCATATATTTT
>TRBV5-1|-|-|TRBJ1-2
CASSLDFGAGPNYGYTF
TGCGCCAGCAGCTTGGATTTTGGGGCAGGGCCTAACTATGGCTACACCTTC
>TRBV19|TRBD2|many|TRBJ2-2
CASSIAPGGSTGELFF
TGTGCCAGTAGTATAGCCCCGGGGGGGAGCACCGGGGAGCTGTTTTTT
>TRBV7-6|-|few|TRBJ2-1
CASSLGVGSYEQFF
TGTGCCAGCAGCTTAGGGGTGGGTTCCTATGAGCAGTTCTTC
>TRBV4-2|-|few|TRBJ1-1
CASSPFPRNTEAFF
TGTGCCAGCAGCCCCTTCCCTAGGAACACTGAAGCTTTCTTT
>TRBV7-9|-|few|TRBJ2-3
CASSLPWLGTDTQYF
TGTGCCAGCAGCCTGCCCTGGTTGGGGACAGATACGCAGTATTTT
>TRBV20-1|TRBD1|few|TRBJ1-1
CSARTGGSGDTEAFF
TGCAGTGCTAGGACAGGGGGCAGTGGGGACACTGAAGCTTTCTTT
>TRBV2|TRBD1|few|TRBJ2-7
CASSVDRGGTYEQYF
TGTGCCAGCAGCGTGGACAGGGGAGGGACCTACGAGCAGTACTTC
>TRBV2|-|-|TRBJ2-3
CASSAIGPTVGEDTQYF
TGTGCCAGCAGTGCGATAGGACCCACCGTGGGGGAAGATACGCAGTATTTT
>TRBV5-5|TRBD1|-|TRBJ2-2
CASSLDRGRTGELFF
TGTGCCAGCAGCTTGGACAGGGGTCGAACCGGGGAGCTGTTTTTT
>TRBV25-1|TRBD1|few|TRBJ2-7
CASSARTGNYEQYF
TGTGCCAGCAGTGCCCGGACAGGCAACTACGAGCAGTACTTC
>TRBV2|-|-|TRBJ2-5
CASSDEAGAGETQYF
TGTGCCAGCAGTGATGAGGCGGGGGCCGGGGAGACCCAGTACTTC
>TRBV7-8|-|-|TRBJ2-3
CASSLIVNQHTQYF
TGTGCCAGCAGCTTAATCGTAAACCAGCATACGCAGTATTTT
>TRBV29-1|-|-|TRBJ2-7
CSVEVRAYEQYF
TGCAGCGTTGAAGTCAGAGCCTACGAGCAGTACTTC
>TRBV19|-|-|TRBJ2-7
CASSMRQDYEQYF
TGTGCCAGTAGTATGAGGCAGGACTACGAGCAGTACTTC
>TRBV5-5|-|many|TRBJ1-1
CASSLGALNTEAFF
TGTGCCAGCAGCTTGGGAGCCTTGAACACTGAAGCTTTCTTT
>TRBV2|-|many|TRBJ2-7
CASRDRLYEQYF
TGTGCCAGCAGGGACCGCCTCTACGAGCAGTACTTC
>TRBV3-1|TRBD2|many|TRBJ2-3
CASSPRTSGGADTQYF
TGTGCCAGCAGCCCACGGACTAGCGGGGGGGCCGATACGCAGTATTTT